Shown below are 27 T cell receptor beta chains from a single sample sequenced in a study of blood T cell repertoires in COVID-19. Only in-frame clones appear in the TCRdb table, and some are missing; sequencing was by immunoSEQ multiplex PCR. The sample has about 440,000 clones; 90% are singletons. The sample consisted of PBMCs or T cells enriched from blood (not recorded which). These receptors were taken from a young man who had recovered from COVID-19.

In nucleotides, the CDR3 is TGTGCCAGCAGCCCGGGACTAGCTATCGGGGAGCTGTTTTTT. Translating gives CASSPGLAIGELFF. V usage is TRBV5-6 and J usage is TRBJ2-2; the match to TRBD2 covers 9 bases. The V gene end was trimmed by 4 bases and the J gene end by 7 bases; junction bases not matched to a gene: 5. The length of the CDR3 is 14 residues. Germline CDR1 SGHDT, CDR2 YYEEEE. The full variable domain, in which reference TRBV5-6 and TRBJ2-2 provide the parts outside the CDR3, is DAGVTQSPTHLIKTRGQQVTLRCSPKSGHDTVSWYQQALGQGPQFIFQYYEEEERQRGNFPDRFSGHQFPNYSSELNVNALLLGDSALYLCASSPGLAIGELFFGEGSRLTVL.

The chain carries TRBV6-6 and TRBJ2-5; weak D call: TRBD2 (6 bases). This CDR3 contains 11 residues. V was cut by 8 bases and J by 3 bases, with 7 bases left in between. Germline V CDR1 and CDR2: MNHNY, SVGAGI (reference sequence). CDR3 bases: TGTGCCAGCGGGGGGAAAGAGACCCAGTACTTC. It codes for CASGGKETQYF.

The CDR3, as DNA: TGTGCCAGCAGCTTAACGGCCACCGGGACAGGGAATTCACCCCTCCACTTT. Translated, it gives CASSLTATGTGNSPLHF. This chain joins TRBV7-3 and TRBJ1-6; 9 nucleotides line up with TRBD1. V lost 0 bases to trimming and J lost 7 bases; unmatched junction nucleotides: 7. The CDR3 totals 17 residues. Germline CDR1 and CDR2: SGHTA and FQGTGA.

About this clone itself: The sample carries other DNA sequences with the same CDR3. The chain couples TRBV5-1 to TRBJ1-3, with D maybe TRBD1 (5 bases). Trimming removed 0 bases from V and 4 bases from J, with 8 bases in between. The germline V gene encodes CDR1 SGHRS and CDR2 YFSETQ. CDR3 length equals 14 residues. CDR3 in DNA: TGCGCCAGCAGCTTGGCAGGGTACGGAAACACCATATATTTT. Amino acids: CASSLAGYGNTIYF.

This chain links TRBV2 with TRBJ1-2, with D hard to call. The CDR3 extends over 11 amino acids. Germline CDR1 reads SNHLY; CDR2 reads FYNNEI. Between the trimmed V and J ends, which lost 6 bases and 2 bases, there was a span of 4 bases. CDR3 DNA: TGTGCCAGCAGCTCGAACTATGGCTACACCTTC. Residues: CASSSNYGYTF. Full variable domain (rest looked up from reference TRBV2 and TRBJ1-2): EPEVTQTPSHQVTQMGQEVILRCVPISNHLYFYWYRQILGQKVEFLVSFYNNEISEKSEIFDDQFSVERPDGSNFTLKIRSTKLEDSAMYFCASSSNYGYTFGSGTRLTVV.

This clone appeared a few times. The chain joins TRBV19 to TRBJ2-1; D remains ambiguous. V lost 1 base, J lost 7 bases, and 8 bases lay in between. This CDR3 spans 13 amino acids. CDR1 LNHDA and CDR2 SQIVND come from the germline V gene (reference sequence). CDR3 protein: CASSIGWANEQFF. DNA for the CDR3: TGTGCCAGTAGTATAGGATGGGCGAATGAGCAGTTCTTC.

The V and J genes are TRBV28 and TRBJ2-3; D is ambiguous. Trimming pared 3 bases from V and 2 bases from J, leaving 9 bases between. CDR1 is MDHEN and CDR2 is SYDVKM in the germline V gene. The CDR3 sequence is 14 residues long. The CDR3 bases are TGTGCCAGCAGTTTTCAGATTTCCACAGATACGCAGTATTTT. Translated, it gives CASSFQISTDTQYF.

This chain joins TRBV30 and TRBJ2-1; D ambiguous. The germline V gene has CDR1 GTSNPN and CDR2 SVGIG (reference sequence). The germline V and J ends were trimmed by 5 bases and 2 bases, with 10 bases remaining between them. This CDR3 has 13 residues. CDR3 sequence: CAWERGTYNEQFF. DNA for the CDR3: TGTGCCTGGGAGAGAGGCACCTACAATGAGCAGTTCTTC.

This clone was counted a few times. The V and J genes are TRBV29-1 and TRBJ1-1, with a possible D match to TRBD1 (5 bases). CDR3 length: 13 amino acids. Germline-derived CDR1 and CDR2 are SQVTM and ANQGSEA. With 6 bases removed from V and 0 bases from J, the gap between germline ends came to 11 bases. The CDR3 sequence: CSVLTDLNTEAFF. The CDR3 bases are TGCAGCGTCCTGACAGACTTGAACACTGAAGCTTTCTTT.

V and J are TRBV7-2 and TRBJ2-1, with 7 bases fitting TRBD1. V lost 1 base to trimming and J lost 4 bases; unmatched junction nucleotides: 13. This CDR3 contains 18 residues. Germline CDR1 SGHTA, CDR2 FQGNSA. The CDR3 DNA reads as TGTGCCAGCAGCTTAGAGGCGTCCCGCAGGGGGTTATACAATGAGCAGTTCTTC. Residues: CASSLEASRRGLYNEQFF. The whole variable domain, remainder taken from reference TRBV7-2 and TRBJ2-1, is GAGVSQSPSNKVTEKGKDVELRCDPISGHTALYWYRQSLGQGLEFLIYFQGNSAPDKSGLPSDRFSAERTGGSVSTLTIQRTQQEDSAVYLCASSLEASRRGLYNEQFFGPGTRLTVL.

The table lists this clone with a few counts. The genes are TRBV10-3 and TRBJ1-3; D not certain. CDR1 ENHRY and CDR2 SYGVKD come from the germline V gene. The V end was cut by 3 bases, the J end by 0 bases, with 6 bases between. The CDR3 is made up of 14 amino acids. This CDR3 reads CAISDNGSGNTIYF. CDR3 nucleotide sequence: TGTGCCATCAGTGATAACGGCTCTGGAAACACCATATATTTT.

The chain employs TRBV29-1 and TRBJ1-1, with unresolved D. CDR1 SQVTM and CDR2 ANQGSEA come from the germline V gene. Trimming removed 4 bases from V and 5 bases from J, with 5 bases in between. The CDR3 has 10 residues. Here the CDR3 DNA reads TGCAGCGTTGGGGAGACTGAAGCTTTCTTT. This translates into CSVGETEAFF.

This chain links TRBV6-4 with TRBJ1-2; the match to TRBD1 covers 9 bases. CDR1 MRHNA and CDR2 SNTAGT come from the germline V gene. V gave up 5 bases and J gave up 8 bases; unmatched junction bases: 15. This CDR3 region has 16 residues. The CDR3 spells CASSSIYRDREEGYTF. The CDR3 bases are TGTGCCAGCAGTTCTATTTACCGGGACAGGGAAGAAGGCTACACCTTC.

The CDR3 here is CASSGQGKTEAFF. The CDR3 DNA follows: TGTGCCAGCAGTGGGCAGGGTAAGACTGAAGCTTTCTTT. The chain has TRBV2 and TRBJ1-1, with a possible D match to TRBD1 (5 bases). Trimming removed 4 bases from V and 5 bases from J, with 11 bases in between. Germline V lookup: CDR1 SNHLY, CDR2 FYNNEI. The CDR3 length is 13 residues.

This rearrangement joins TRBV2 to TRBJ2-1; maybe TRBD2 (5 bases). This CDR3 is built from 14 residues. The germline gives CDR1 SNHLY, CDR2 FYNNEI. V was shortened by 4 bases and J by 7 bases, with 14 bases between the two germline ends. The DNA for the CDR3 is TGTGCCAGCAGTGTCAGAATGAGGGTGAATGAGCAGTTCTTC. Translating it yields CASSVRMRVNEQFF.

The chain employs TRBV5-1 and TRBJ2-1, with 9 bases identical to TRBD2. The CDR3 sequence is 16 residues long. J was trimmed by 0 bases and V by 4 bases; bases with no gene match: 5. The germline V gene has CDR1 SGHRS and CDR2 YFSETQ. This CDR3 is CASSPRLAASYNEQFF. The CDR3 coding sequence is TGCGCCAGCAGCCCCCGACTAGCGGCCTCCTACAATGAGCAGTTCTTC.

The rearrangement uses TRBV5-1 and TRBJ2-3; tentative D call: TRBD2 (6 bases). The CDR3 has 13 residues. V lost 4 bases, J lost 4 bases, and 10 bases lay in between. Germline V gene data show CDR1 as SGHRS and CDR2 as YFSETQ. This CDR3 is CASSDGGADTQYF. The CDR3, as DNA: TGCGCCAGCAGCGACGGCGGGGCAGATACGCAGTATTTT.

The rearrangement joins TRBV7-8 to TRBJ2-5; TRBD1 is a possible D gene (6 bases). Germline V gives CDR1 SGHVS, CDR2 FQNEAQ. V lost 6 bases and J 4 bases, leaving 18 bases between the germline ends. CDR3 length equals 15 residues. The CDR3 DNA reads TGTGCCAGCAGTCCAGGGGTTGCAGACGGAGAGACCCAGTACTTC. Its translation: CASSPGVADGETQYF.

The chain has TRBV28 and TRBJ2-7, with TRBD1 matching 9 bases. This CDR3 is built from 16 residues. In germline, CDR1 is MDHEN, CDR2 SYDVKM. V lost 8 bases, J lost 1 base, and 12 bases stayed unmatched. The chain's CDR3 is CASSSRQGGRSYEQYF. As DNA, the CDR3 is TGTGCCAGCTCGTCCCGACAGGGGGGCAGGTCCTACGAGCAGTACTTC.

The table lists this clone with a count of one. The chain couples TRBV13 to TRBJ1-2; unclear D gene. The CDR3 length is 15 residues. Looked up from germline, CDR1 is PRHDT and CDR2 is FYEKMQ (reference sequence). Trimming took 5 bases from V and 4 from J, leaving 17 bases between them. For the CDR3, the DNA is TGTGCCAGCAGCCTACCGGGTAGTGGCACCTATGGCTACACCTTC. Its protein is CASSLPGSGTYGYTF.

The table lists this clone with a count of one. CDR3 sequence (DNA): TGTGCCAGCAGCCACCCGACAGGGGGCGAACGAGGAGCACCAGATACGCAGTATTTT. Its protein product is CASSHPTGGERGAPDTQYF. V usage is TRBV3-1 (or the pseudogene TRBV3-2) and J usage is TRBJ2-3, with 10 nucleotides matching TRBD1. Germline assignment: CDR1 LGHDT and CDR2 YNNKEL (reference sequence). Unmatched junction bases numbered 16, after V lost 3 bases and J lost 4 bases. CDR3 size: 19 residues.

CDR3 loop: CASSIAAKPGNTIYF. CDR3 nucleotide sequence: TGTGCCAGTAGTATAGCAGCGAAACCTGGAAACACCATATATTTT. The chain recombines TRBV19 with TRBJ1-3, with D uncertain. CDR3 length: 15 amino acids. Per germline, CDR1 LNHDA and CDR2 SQIVND (reference sequence). V gave up 1 base and J gave up 2 bases, with 9 bases separating them.

The CDR3 coding sequence is TGTGCCAGCAGCCAGGGACAGGGGGCGGCTGGGGAGACCCAGTACTTC. Amino acid sequence: CASSQGQGAAGETQYF. J is TRBJ2-5 and V is TRBV3-1 (or the pseudogene TRBV3-2); 12 positions agree with TRBD1. The CDR3 has 16 amino acids. The germline gives CDR1 LGHDT, CDR2 YNNKEL (reference sequence). Trimming removed 3 bases from V and 5 bases from J; junction bases left unmatched: 7.

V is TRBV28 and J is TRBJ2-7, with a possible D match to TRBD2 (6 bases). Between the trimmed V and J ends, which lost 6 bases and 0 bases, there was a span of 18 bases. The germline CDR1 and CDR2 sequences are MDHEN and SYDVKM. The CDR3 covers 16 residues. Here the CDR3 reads CASRGGWGTSSYEQYF. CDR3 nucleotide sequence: TGTGCCAGCAGGGGGGGTTGGGGTACAAGCTCCTACGAGCAGTACTTC.

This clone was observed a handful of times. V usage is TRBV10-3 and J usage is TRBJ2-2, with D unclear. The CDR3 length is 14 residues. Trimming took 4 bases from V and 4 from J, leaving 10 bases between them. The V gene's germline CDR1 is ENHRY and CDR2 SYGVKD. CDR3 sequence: CAISVELSTGELFF. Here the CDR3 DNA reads TGTGCCATCAGTGTAGAGTTATCCACCGGGGAGCTGTTTTTT.

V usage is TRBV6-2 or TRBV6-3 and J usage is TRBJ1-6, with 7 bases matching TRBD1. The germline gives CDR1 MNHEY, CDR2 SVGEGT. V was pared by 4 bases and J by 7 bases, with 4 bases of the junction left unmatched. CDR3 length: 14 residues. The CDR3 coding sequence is TGTGCCAGCAGTTTCCGGGACAGAAATTCACCCCTCCACTTT. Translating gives CASSFRDRNSPLHF.

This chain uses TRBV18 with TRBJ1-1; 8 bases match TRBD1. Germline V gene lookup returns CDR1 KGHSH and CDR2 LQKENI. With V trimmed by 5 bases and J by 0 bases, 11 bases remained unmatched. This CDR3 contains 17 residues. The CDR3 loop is CASSSGQGGVVNTEAFF. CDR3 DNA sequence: TGTGCCAGCTCATCAGGACAGGGAGGGGTCGTGAACACTGAAGCTTTCTTT. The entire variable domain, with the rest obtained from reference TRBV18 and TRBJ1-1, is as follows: NAGVMQNPRHLVRRRGQEARLRCSPMKGHSHVYWYRQLPEEGLKFMVYLQKENIIDESGMPKERFSAEFPKEGPSILRIQQVVRGDSAAYFCASSSGQGGVVNTEAFFGQGTRLTVV.